A selection of T cell receptor beta chains follows, all from one sample in a study of CD8+ T cells in alopecia areata. Produced via immunoSEQ multiplex PCR; TCRdb's table is partial and in-frame only. The sample lists over 85,000 clones, about 64% occurring once. This specimen was CD8+ T cells sorted from blood, taken at week 4, from a patient treated with tofacitinib. The receptors shown here come from a human donor with alopecia areata. Each CDR3 is given without its conserved first and last residue. Rows may omit the clone size; those that give it use once, few, many or a size class.

.	13	TRBV27	ASSSGYGLDTEAF
once	12	TRBV7-6	ASSQVTGPHEQF
.	15	TRBV13	ASTFLTSGRYQETQY
.	13	TRBV7-2	ASSLLPGRYNEQF
.	10	TRBV29-1	SVVEQGETQY
once	11	TRBV30	AWSVVPGYGYT
once	15	TRBV4-1	ASSQGTGTSGNYEQY
.	12	TRBV5-6	ASSLIRDNSPLH
few	13	TRBV25-1	ASSGRGRDAYEQY
.	13	TRBV4-1	ASSQAQRVGYGYT
few	15	TRBV28	ASSPGTLEERGGELF
.	13	TRBV10-2	ASSVGSGGFYEQY
.	11	TRBV29-1	SGGTPGGYGYT
few	14	TRBV2	ASLPTTLANTGELF
once	11	TRBV6-6	ASSYSSPGEQF
.	12	TRBV27	ASSFGGRDFPQY
many	10	TRBV28	ASSLGGDEQF
.	12	TRBV5-1	ASSSAGTAYEQY
.	10	TRBV19	ASSLSGTEAF
few	10	TRBV2	AGTDSNYGYT
.	14	TRBV15	ATSRAAGQGANEQY
.	11	TRBV5-4	ASSLRADYEQY
few	14	TRBV19	ASSSPGRVSGNTIY
.	12	TRBV9	ASSVEWSSYEQY
.	11	TRBV7-9	ASAQTPPYEQY
few	13	TRBV4-1	ASSQLQGRGYGYT
.	11	TRBV27	ASSSGQGGGYT
.	10	TRBV27	AVGTGANEQF
.	14	TRBV13	ASSLAGGSQGDEQF
.	12	TRBV4-3	ASSQDRSQETQY
.	16	TRBV19	ASSPPGQGVAGANVLT
.	11	TRBV27	ASSLSSYNEQF
.	14	TRBV27	ASSPFRGPGDQPQH
few	15	TRBV27	ASMGTEGTSPRYSWF
.	15	TRBV4-1	ASSPGAPAGVTGELF
.	12	TRBV4-2	ASSFRGGAYEQY
.	14	TRBV15	ATRKEGWGAKNIQY
.	12	TRBV5-4	ASSEIIRPGELF
.	14	TRBV2	ASSAYGGQPDQPQH
few	11	TRBV27	ASSYFPLHEQY
few	12	TRBV7-9	ASSDGTGASIQY
.	11	TRBV27	ASSLLEQETQY
.	15	TRBV7-9	ASSWEGQATKTGELF
.	12	TRBV4-3	ASSQDPGLYGYT
.	12	TRBV4-3	ASSQGTSGDTQY
.	13	TRBV7-9	ASSLVRQGDYGYT
.	11	TRBV9	ASSAEDRVGYT
.	15	TRBV27	ASSLWWTGTLSTEAF
.	14	TRBV7-2	ASSLAHLGTNEKLF
.	12	TRBV7-9	ASTSSENTGELF
.	15	TRBV29-1	SVDKDRPSSYNSPLH
.	13	TRBV10-3	AISEATGAAYEQY
.	15	TRBV27	ASSLFGPGQPQETQY
.	10	TRBV6-5	ASSVGDTEAF
few	13	TRBV2	ASSDFTGTYNEQF
.	13	TRBV4-3	ASSQGRAGPYEQY
.	10	TRBV6-6	ASSFPGDLYT